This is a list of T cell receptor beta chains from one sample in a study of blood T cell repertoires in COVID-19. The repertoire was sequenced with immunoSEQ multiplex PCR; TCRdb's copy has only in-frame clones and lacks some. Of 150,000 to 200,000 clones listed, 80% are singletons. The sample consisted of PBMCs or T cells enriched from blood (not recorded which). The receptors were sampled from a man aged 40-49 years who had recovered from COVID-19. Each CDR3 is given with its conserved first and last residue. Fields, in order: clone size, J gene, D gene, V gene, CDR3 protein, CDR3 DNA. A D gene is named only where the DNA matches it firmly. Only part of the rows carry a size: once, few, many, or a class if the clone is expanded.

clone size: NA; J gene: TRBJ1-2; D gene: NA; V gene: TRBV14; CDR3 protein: CASSQLGVDGYTF; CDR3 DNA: TGTGCCAGCAGCCAATTAGGGGTGGATGGCTACACCTTC
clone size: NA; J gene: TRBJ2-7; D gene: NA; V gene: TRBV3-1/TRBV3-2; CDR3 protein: CASSHPRATSYEQYF; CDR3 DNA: TGTGCCAGCAGCCACCCAAGAGCGACTAGCTACGAGCAGTACTTC
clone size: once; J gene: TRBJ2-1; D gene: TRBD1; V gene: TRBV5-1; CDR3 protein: CASSQVTGGQGNEQFF; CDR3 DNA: TGCGCCAGCAGCCAAGTCACAGGGGGGCAGGGAAATGAGCAGTTCTTC
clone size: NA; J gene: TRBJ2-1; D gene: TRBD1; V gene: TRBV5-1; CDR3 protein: CASRDTGAEQFF; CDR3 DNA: TGCGCCAGCAGGGATACAGGGGCTGAGCAGTTCTTC
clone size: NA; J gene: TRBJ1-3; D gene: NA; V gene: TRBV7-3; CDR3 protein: CASSARTGGSGNTIYF; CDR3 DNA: TGTGCCAGCAGCGCTCGGACGGGGGGCTCTGGAAACACCATATATTTT
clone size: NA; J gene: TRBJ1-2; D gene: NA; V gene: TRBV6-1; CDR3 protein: CASSEAPGSYGYTF; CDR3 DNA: TGTGCCAGCAGTGAAGCGCCAGGGTCCTATGGCTACACCTTC
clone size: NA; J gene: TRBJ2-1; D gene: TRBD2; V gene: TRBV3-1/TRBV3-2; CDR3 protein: CASSYRTSGVYNEQFF; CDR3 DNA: TGTGCCAGCAGCTATAGGACTAGCGGGGTCTACAATGAGCAGTTCTTC
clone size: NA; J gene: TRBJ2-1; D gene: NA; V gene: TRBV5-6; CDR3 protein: CASSPEGEPSYNEQFF; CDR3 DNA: TGTGCCAGCAGCCCGGAGGGTGAGCCCTCCTACAATGAGCAGTTCTTC
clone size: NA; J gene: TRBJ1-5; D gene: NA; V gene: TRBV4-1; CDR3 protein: CASSQVQGTVQPQHF; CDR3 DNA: TGCGCCAGCAGCCAAGTCCAGGGGACGGTACAGCCCCAGCATTTT
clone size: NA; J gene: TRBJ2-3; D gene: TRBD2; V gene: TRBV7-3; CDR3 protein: CASSSSGWDTDTQYF; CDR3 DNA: TGTGCCAGCAGTTCTAGCGGGTGGGACACAGATACGCAGTATTTT
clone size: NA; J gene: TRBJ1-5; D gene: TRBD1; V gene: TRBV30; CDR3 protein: CAWRGTGILLYNQPQHF; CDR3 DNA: TGTGCCTGGAGAGGGACAGGGATTTTACTTTATAATCAGCCCCAGCATTTT
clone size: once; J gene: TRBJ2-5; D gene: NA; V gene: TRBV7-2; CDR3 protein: CASSLEKGRSQYF; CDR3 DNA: TGTGCCAGCAGCTTAGAGAAGGGGAGGTCCCAGTACTTC
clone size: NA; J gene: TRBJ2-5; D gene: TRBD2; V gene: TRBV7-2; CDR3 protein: CASSPWTSGGTRETQYF; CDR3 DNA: TGTGCCAGCAGCCCCTGGACTAGCGGGGGGACAAGGGAGACCCAGTACTTC
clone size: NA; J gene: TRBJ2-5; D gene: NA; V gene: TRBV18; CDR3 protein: CASSPLPGETQYF; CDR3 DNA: TGTGCCAGCTCACCACTTCCCGGGGAGACCCAGTACTTC